This T cell receptor (beta chain) was documented in a study of T cells after yellow fever vaccination. Study observations and caveats: From the bulk population, abundant clonotypes could contaminate and appear within FACS-sorted repertoires. Most primary-vaccination clones recurred post-booster (approximately 95% CD4, about 87% CD8).

One entry per CDR3 protein results from TCRdb running MiXCR on the 5' RACE reads. This table has approximately 250,000 distinct CDR3 sequences, roughly 5.6% appearing once. CDR3 length: 12 residues. Trimming shortened V by 4 bases and J by 10 bases, and 11 bases separated the two germline ends. Germline V CDR1 and CDR2: LNHDA, SQIVND (reference sequence). There are many counts of this clonotype. Its antigen is not known. The TCR sequence derives from a man younger than 35 who received the YFV17D yellow fever vaccine. Specimen: CD4+ T cells sorted from PBMCs, collected on the day of the yellow fever booster vaccination. V and J are TRBV19 and TRBJ2-1, with D perhaps matching TRBD1 (6 bases). The CDR3 DNA reads TGTGCCAGTAGTACCCGACAGGCAGAGCAGTTCTTC. Protein: CASSTRQAEQFF.